This T cell receptor (beta chain) came from a study of CD8 T cells in Susac syndrome. Random hexamers were used to reverse transcribe an amount of roughly 0.5 to 1 ug RNA. immunoSEQ multiplex PCR amplified TCR beta CDR3 across 54 Vbeta, 13 Jbeta. TCRdb itself ran the immunoSEQ multiplex PCR reads through MiXCR, one entry per CDR3 protein. The sample records some 400,000 distinct CDR3 sequences, 75% to 90% being singletons. Sequencing of TCR beta was performed on blood CD8+ and CD4+ T cells. J was trimmed by 4 bases and V by 5 bases; bases with no gene match: 10. The CDR3 sequence is 16 residues long. Germline V gene data show CDR1 as SGHNT and CDR2 as YYREEE (reference sequence).

The source material was CD8+ T cells from PBMCs. The TCR sequence derives from a human donor with multiple sclerosis. The V call is TRBV5-4, the J call TRBJ2-2, with 8 nucleotides matching TRBD1. CDR3 residues: CASSSLITGGTGELFF. In DNA, the CDR3 is TGTGCCAGCAGTAGTTTAATTACAGGGGGCACCGGGGAGCTGTTTTTT.